This TCR beta chain was found in a study of CD8+CD57+ T cells in acquired aplastic anemia. Notes on this clonotype: What it binds is unknown.

The study's findings and limits: The same twenty-nine CD8+ CDR3 sequences occurred in patients and in controls.

Sequencing involved patients with CD8+CD57+ cell expansion previously shown by flow cytometry. Severe acquired aplastic anemia affected all patients. None of the patients had been given any therapy when their blood was sampled. TCR beta VDJ and CDR3 were profiled, and genomic DNA was the template. TCRdb independently ran MiXCR on the reads; one entry per CDR3 protein. The data show around 130,000 distinct CDR3 sequences, under 60% seen once. Material for sequencing was sorted CD4+, CD8+, or CD8+CD57+ T cells (not recorded which) from PBMCs. The clonotype was recovered from a human donor with aplastic anemia.

The CDR3 sequence: CASRDSVDEQYF. CDR3 in DNA: TGTGCCAGCCGGGACAGTGTGGATGAGCAGTACTTC. J is TRBJ2-7 and V is TRBV28; 7 bases agree with TRBD1. CDR3 length equals 12 residues. Trimming removed 8 bases from V and 7 bases from J; junction bases left unmatched: 8. From germline, CDR1 is MDHEN and CDR2 SYDVKM.